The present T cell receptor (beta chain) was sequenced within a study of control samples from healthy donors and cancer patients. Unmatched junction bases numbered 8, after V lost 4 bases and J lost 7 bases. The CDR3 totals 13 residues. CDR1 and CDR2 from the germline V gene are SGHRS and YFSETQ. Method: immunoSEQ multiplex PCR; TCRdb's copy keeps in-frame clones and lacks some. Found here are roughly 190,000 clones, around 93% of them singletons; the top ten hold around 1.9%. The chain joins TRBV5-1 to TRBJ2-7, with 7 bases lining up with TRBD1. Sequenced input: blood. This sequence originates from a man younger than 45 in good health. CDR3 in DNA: TGCGCCAGCAGCACCCGGACAGGAGGAGAGCAGTACTTC. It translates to CASSTRTGGEQYF.